Listed below are T cell receptor beta chains from one sample, sequenced in a study of TIL therapy for anti-PD-1-resistant metastatic lung cancer. Clones were read by immunoSEQ multiplex PCR, and TCRdb kept only the in-frame ones, dropping some. This repertoire shows more than 9,000 clones, roughly 58% found once; its top ten account for roughly 6.7%. Sequenced material: tumor tissue, taken at baseline. These receptors originate from a person between 25 and 79 years old with non-small cell lung cancer. Both conserved end residues are part of each CDR3. D genes are given only for firm matches. The size entry is marked missing in some rows and otherwise reads once, few, many or a size class.

TRBV4-1	TRBJ2-7	-	-	TGCGCCAGCAGCCAAGATTGGATAGGGACCTCCTACGAGCAGTACTTC	CASSQDWIGTSYEQYF
TRBV6-4	TRBJ2-2	-	TRBD2	TGTGCCAGCAGTGGACTAGCGGGGGCGACCGGGGAGCTGTTTTTT	CASSGLAGATGELFF
TRBV5-1	TRBJ2-2	few	-	TGCGCCAGCAGGGGGACGGCCAACACCGGGGAGCTGTTTTTT	CASRGTANTGELFF
TRBV6-6	TRBJ1-2	-	TRBD1	TGTGCCAGCAGTTACCCGGGACAGGGGCACTATGGCTACACCTTC	CASSYPGQGHYGYTF
TRBV24-1	TRBJ2-1	-	TRBD1	TGTGCCACCAGTGAGCCCGGACAGGCCTACAATGAGCAGTTCTTC	CATSEPGQAYNEQFF
TRBV11-3	TRBJ2-5	-	-	TGTGCCAGCAGCTTAAATAGTCTCGAGACCCAGTACTTC	CASSLNSLETQYF
TRBV7-9	TRBJ1-1	once	-	TGTGCCAGCAGCTTCACGGGCACTGAAGCTTTCTTT	CASSFTGTEAFF
TRBV3-1/TRBV3-2	TRBJ1-2	-	TRBD1	TGTGCCAGCAGCCAGGCGCCGGGACAGGAGTACTATGGCTACACCTTC	CASSQAPGQEYYGYTF
TRBV14	TRBJ1-1	few	-	TGTGCCAGCAGCCAATACGGCAACACTGAAGCTTTCTTT	CASSQYGNTEAFF
TRBV28	TRBJ2-7	-	TRBD1	TGTGCCAGCAGTCCCGGACAGGGTGGCTACGAGCAGTACTTC	CASSPGQGGYEQYF
TRBV15	TRBJ2-3	-	-	TGTGCCACCAGCAGGTGGGACAACGGGTTCACAGATACGCAGTATTTT	CATSRWDNGFTDTQYF
TRBV18	TRBJ2-3	-	-	TGTGCCAGCTCACCAAGGCAGTCCGGGTCCACAGATACGCAGTATTTT	CASSPRQSGSTDTQYF
TRBV2	TRBJ2-3	-	-	TGTGCTCTATCTAGGGGGGGGAGCACAGATACGCAGTATTTT	CALSRGGSTDTQYF
TRBV6-5	TRBJ2-7	-	-	TGTGCCAGCATAGGCACAGGGCTATACGAGCAGTACTTC	CASIGTGLYEQYF
TRBV6-2/TRBV6-3	TRBJ1-2	once	-	TGTGCCAGCAGCCAGACAGATAACTATGGCTACACCTTC	CASSQTDNYGYTF
TRBV27	TRBJ1-2	-	-	TGTGCCAGCAGGGACCCACCGGGGAGAGGTGATGGCTACACCTTC	CASRDPPGRGDGYTF
TRBV21-1	TRBJ2-3	-	-	TGTGCCAGCAGCCGCATACACGGGGGACTAGCGGGAGATTGGACAGATACGCAGTATTTT	CASSRIHGGLAGDWTDTQYF
TRBV16	TRBJ1-6	-	-	TGTGCCAGCAGCCAATTCTCCGGATACTCGGCACCCCTCCACTTT	CASSQFSGYSAPLHF
TRBV27	TRBJ2-7	-	TRBD1	TGTGCCAGCAGTTCGCCCACGAGACAGGGGCAGTACGAGCAGTACTTC	CASSSPTRQGQYEQYF
TRBV19	TRBJ2-7	-	-	TGTGCCAGTAGTGTCATAAAGGGTTACGAGCAGTACTTC	CASSVIKGYEQYF
TRBV5-6	TRBJ2-3	-	TRBD1	TGTGCCAGCAGCTTGCAGGGACAGGGCACAGATACGCAGTATTTT	CASSLQGQGTDTQYF
TRBV3-1/TRBV3-2	TRBJ2-7	-	TRBD2	TGTGCCAGCAGCCAAGAAGACCCTAGCGGGTGGCCCTACGAGCAGTACTTC	CASSQEDPSGWPYEQYF
TRBV5-6	TRBJ1-4	once	TRBD1	TGTGCCAGCAGGGGACAGCTTAATGAAAAACTGTTTTTT	CASRGQLNEKLFF
TRBV5-8	TRBJ2-7	once	-	TGTGCCAGCAGCTTGGCGGCCAGGGGTTACGAGCAGTACTTC	CASSLAARGYEQYF
TRBV6-1	TRBJ2-2	-	-	TGTGCCAGCAGTGAGGTCGGCGGGGATGGCGGGGAGCTGTTTTTT	CASSEVGGDGGELFF
TRBV27	TRBJ1-2	-	-	TGTGCCAGCAGTTCCCTAGGGGGGTCTAACTATGGCTACACCTTC	CASSSLGGSNYGYTF
TRBV15	TRBJ2-7	-	-	TGTGCCACCAGCAGAGGGACTGCAGGACGATCCTACGAGCAGTACTTC	CATSRGTAGRSYEQYF
TRBV19	TRBJ1-6	-	-	TGTGCCAGTAGTCCCGGAATTGGAAATTCACCCCTCCACTTT	CASSPGIGNSPLHF
TRBV18	TRBJ2-7	few	-	TGTGCCAGCTCACCAAGGGGCCTCGAGCAGTACTTC	CASSPRGLEQYF
TRBV7-9	TRBJ1-1	few	-	TGTGCCAGCAGCTCAATAGGGGGTCCGACGGGCACTGAAGCTTTCTTT	CASSSIGGPTGTEAFF
TRBV12-3/TRBV12-4	TRBJ2-3	medium-sized	-	TGTGCCAGCAGTTTAGCGGGTGGGACGCAGTATTTT	CASSLAGGTQYF
TRBV6-5	TRBJ2-7	-	-	TGTGCCAGCTCGGGGGCGCTGTACGAGCAGTACTTC	CASSGALYEQYF
TRBV3-1/TRBV3-2	TRBJ2-1	-	TRBD2	TGTGCCAGCAGCCAAGTCGTAGCGGGGGGGCCTAGGAGAAATGAGCAGTTCTTC	CASSQVVAGGPRRNEQFF
TRBV6-6	TRBJ1-1	-	-	TGTGCCAGCAGTTTCACCTACACTGAAGCTTTCTTT	CASSFTYTEAFF
TRBV28	TRBJ2-7	large	TRBD1	TGTGCCAGCCATATGGGGACAGGCCGGTACTACGAGCAGTACTTC	CASHMGTGRYYEQYF
TRBV6-1	TRBJ2-7	-	-	TGTGCCAGCAGTGAAGAAGTTGGCAGCTCCTACGAGCAGTACTTC	CASSEEVGSSYEQYF
TRBV7-6	TRBJ2-1	-	TRBD2	TGTGCCAGCAGCCCTAGACTAGCGGGAGCACCACCAAGCTCCTACAATGAGCAGTTCTTC	CASSPRLAGAPPSSYNEQFF
TRBV6-5	TRBJ1-5	-	TRBD1	TGTGCCAGTGCCTGGACAGGGGATAGCAATCAGCCCCAGCATTTT	CASAWTGDSNQPQHF
TRBV13	TRBJ1-2	once	TRBD1	TGTGCCAGCAGCTTCGGGACAGGGAGGAACTATGGCTACACCTTC	CASSFGTGRNYGYTF
TRBV3-1/TRBV3-2	TRBJ2-1	-	-	TGTGCCAGCAGCCAAGAGGGCCCCGGGGTGAGCTCCTACAATGAGCAGTTCTTC	CASSQEGPGVSSYNEQFF
TRBV6-5	TRBJ1-2	-	TRBD1	TGTGCCAGCAGTTACTCGAGGACAGGGGGAGGATATGGCTACACCTTC	CASSYSRTGGGYGYTF
TRBV27	TRBJ1-6	-	TRBD1	TGTCTTCCCGACAGGGTAGAGAATTCACCCCTCCACTTT	CLPDRVENSPLHF
TRBV9	TRBJ2-2	-	TRBD2	TGTGCCAGCAGCGTAGGTGGGACTAGGCTTACCGGGGAGCTGTTTTTT	CASSVGGTRLTGELFF
TRBV5-6	TRBJ2-7	few	TRBD2	TGTGCCAGCAGCAGAACCGGGACTAGCGGGAGAGCGAAGCAGTACTTC	CASSRTGTSGRAKQYF
TRBV7-9	TRBJ1-4	few	-	TGTGCCAGCAGCTTACAGGGCGCTGAAAAACTGTTTTTT	CASSLQGAEKLFF
TRBV4-1	TRBJ1-2	few	-	TGCGCCAGCAGCCAAGGAGTAGGTTCCTATGGCTACACCTTC	CASSQGVGSYGYTF
TRBV6-6	TRBJ1-3	once	-	TGTGCCAGCAGTTACTCGAGTCTAGGGTTGGCAAACACCATATATTTT	CASSYSSLGLANTIYF
TRBV27	TRBJ2-1	-	TRBD1	TGTGCCAGCAGCGAGACAGGGGGATCAAACAATGAGCAGTTCTTC	CASSETGGSNNEQFF
TRBV27	TRBJ1-2	-	-	TGTGCCAGCAGTCCCACCCGAGGGGGGCTGGTTGGCTACACCTTC	CASSPTRGGLVGYTF
TRBV6-6	TRBJ2-6	once	-	TGTGCCAGCAGTAAGATTTCTGGGGCCAACGTCCTGACTTTC	CASSKISGANVLTF
TRBV23-1	TRBJ1-3	-	-	TGCGCCAGCCCCTCGGACAAGAAAAACACCATATATTTT	CASPSDKKNTIYF
TRBV4-2	TRBJ1-5	-	TRBD1	TGTGCCAGCAGCCAAGAAACAGGGGGCAAGGTGGACAATCAGCCCCAGCATTTT	CASSQETGGKVDNQPQHF
TRBV2	TRBJ2-3	-	TRBD1	TGTGCCAGCAGTGCCGGGACAGCTAGCACAGATACGCAGTATTTT	CASSAGTASTDTQYF
TRBV6-5	TRBJ2-3	-	TRBD2	TGTGCCAGCAGACTAGCGGGGGGGCCGGCAGATACGCAGTATTTT	CASRLAGGPADTQYF
TRBV7-2	TRBJ2-7	once	TRBD2	TGTGCCAGCAGCTTAGGCGGGGGATCCTACGAGCAGTACTTC	CASSLGGGSYEQYF
TRBV9	TRBJ2-3	-	-	TGTGCCAGCAGCGTAGGGCCTACCTCTAGCACAGATACGCAGTATTTT	CASSVGPTSSTDTQYF
TRBV24-1	TRBJ2-5	-	-	TGTGCCACCAGTGATTCAAGGGTACCGGAGACCCAGTACTTC	CATSDSRVPETQYF
TRBV11-1	TRBJ2-3	-	TRBD1	TGTGCCAGCAGCTCCGGGACAGGGGTAACAGATACGCAGTATTTT	CASSSGTGVTDTQYF
TRBV5-8	TRBJ2-1	-	TRBD2	TGTGCCAGCAGCTTTAGGGAGGGAGGTGAGCAGTTCTTC	CASSFREGGEQFF